This T cell receptor beta chain derives from a study of blood T cell repertoires in COVID-19. Study information: COVID-19 samples from acute and convalescent phases originated in the United States, Italy and Spain.

V lost 5 bases to trimming and J lost 4 bases; unmatched junction nucleotides: 8. CDR3 length: 15 residues. Germline CDR1 reads WSHSY; CDR2 reads SAAADI. The table came from immunoSEQ multiplex PCR; TCRdb's copy has only in-frame clones and leaves some out. The sample contains tens of thousands of clones, 85% to 90% of which appear only once. This chain links TRBV10-2 with TRBJ1-5; 7 bases align to TRBD1. The sequenced material came from peripheral blood. The TCR was taken from an elderly woman with active or convalescent COVID-19. The CDR3 region has the DNA TGCGCCAGCAGTATGATAGGGGGCGCGAATCAGCCCCAGCATTTT. Its translation is CASSMIGGANQPQHF.